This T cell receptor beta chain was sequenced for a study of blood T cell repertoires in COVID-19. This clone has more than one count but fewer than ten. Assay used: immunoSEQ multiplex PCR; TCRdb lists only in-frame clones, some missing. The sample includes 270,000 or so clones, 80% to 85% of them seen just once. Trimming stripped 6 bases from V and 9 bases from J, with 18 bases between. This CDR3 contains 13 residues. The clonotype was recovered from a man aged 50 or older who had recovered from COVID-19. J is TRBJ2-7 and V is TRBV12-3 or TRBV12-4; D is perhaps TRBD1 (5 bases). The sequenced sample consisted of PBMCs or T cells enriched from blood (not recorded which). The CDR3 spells CASRRDSFPAQYF. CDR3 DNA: TGTGCCAGCAGAAGAGACAGTTTCCCCGCGCAGTACTTC.